The 2 T cell receptor beta chains reported below all come from one sample, sequenced in a study of beta chain features in type 1 diabetes. Expressed TCRB transcripts were sequenced because the entire RNA isolate underwent reverse transcription. Generated by immunoSEQ multiplex PCR, the TCRdb table keeps only in-frame clones and is missing some. The data show about 320,000 clones, 14% seen once. The material sequenced was central memory CD4+ T cells from blood. Receptor source: a man aged 25 to 40 in good health.

A few counts support this clone. The rearrangement joins TRBV6-1 to TRBJ1-1; a possible D gene is TRBD1 (5 bases). The V gene's germline CDR1 is MNHNS and CDR2 SASEGT. V shed 6 bases and J shed 1 base, with 15 bases lying between them. The CDR3 contains 15 residues. The CDR3 region is CASRQGPMKNTEAFF. The CDR3 DNA reads as TGTGCCAGCAGGCAGGGACCGATGAAGAACACTGAAGCTTTCTTT.

The CDR3 DNA follows: TGCGCCAGCAGCGTACAGTCAGACACTGAAGCTTTCTTT. Translated, it gives CASSVQSDTEAFF. The chain uses TRBV4-1 and TRBJ1-1; D is undetermined. This CDR3 has 13 amino acids. CDR1 is MGHRA, CDR2 YSYEKL, per germline. V was pared by 5 bases and J by 3 bases, with 10 bases between.